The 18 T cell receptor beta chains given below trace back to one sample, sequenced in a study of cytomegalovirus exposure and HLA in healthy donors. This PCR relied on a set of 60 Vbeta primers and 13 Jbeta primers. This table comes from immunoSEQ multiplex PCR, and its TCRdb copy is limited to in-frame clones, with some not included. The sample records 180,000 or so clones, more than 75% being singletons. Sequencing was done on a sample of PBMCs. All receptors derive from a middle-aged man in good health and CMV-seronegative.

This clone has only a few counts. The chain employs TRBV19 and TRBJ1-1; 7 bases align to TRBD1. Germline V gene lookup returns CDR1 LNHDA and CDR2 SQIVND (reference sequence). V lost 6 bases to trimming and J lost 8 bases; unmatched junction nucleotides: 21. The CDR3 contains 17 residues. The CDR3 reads CASSEAGTGAYIVEAFF. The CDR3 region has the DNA TGTGCCAGTAGCGAAGCGGGCACAGGGGCTTACATTGTGGAAGCTTTCTTT.

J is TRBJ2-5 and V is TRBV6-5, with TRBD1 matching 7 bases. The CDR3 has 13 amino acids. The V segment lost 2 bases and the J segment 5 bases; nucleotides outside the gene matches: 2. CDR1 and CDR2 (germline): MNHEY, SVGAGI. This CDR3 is CASSYGRGETQYF. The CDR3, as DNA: TGTGCCAGCAGTTACGGCAGGGGGGAGACCCAGTACTTC.

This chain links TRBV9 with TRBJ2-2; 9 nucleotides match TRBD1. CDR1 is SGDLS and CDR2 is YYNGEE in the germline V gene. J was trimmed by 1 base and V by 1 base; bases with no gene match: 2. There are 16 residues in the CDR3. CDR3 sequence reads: CASSVTGGWNTGELFF. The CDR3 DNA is TGTGCCAGCAGCGTAACAGGGGGCTGGAACACCGGGGAGCTGTTTTTT.

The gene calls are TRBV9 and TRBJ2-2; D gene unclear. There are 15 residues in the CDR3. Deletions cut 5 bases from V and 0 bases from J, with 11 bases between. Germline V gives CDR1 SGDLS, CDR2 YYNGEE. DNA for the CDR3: TGTGCCAGCAGAGGAGCAAGCACGAACACCGGGGAGCTGTTTTTT. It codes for CASRGASTNTGELFF.

CDR3 DNA: TGCAGTGGGGAGGTTGGAGAAAAACTGTTTTTT. Protein product: CSGEVGEKLFF. The chain couples TRBV20-1 to TRBJ1-4; D is ambiguous. V was pared by 7 bases and J by 8 bases, with 11 bases between. This CDR3 is 11 amino acids long. Germline CDR1 reads DFQATT; CDR2 reads SNEGSKA (reference sequence).

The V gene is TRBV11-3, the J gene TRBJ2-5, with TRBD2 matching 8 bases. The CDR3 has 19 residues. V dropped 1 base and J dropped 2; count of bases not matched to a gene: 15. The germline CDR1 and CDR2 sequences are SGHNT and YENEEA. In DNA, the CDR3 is TGTGCCAGCAGCTTAGGATTGTCTCGGGGGGGCCGAGATCAAGAGACCCAGTACTTC. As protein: CASSLGLSRGGRDQETQYF.

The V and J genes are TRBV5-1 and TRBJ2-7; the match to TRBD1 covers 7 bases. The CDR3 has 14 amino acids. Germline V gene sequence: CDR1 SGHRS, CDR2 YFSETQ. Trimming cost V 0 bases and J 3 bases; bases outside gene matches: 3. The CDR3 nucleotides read TGCGCCAGCAGCTTGGAGCAGGGGGTCTACGAGCAGTACTTC. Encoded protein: CASSLEQGVYEQYF.

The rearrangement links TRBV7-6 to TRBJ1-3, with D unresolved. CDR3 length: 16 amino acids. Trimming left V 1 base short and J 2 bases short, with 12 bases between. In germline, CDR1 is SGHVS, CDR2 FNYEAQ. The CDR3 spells CASSLVPESAGNTIYF. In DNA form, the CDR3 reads TGTGCCAGCAGCTTAGTGCCCGAGAGTGCTGGAAACACCATATATTTT.

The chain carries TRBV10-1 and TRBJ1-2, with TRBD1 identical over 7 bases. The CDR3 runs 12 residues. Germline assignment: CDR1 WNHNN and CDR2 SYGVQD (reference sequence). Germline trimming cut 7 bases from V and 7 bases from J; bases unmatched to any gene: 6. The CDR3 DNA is TGCGCCAGCAAAGACAGGGTTCGTGGCTACACCTTC. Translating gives CASKDRVRGYTF.

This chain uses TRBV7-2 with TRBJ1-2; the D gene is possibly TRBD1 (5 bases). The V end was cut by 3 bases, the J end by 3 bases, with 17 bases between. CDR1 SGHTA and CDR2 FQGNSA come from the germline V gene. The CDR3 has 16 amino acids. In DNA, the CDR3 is TGTGCCAGCAGCTTGGCTAGGGGCCGCCGCTACTATGGCTACACCTTC. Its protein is CASSLARGRRYYGYTF.

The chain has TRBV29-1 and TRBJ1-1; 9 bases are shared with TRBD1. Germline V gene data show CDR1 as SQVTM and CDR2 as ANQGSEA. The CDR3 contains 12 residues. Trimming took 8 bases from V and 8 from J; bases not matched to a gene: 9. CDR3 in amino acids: CSTRTGVREAFF. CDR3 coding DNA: TGCAGCACAAGGACAGGGGTTAGGGAAGCTTTCTTT. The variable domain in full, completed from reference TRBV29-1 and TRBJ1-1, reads SAVISQKPSRDICQRGTSLTIQCQVDSQVTMMFWYRQQPGQSLTLIATANQGSEATYESGFVIDKFPISRPNLTFSTLTVSNMSPEDSSIYLCSTRTGVREAFFGQGTRLTVV.

The CDR3 here is CASSFWGGQETQYF. The CDR3 region has the DNA TGTGCCAGCAGCTTCTGGGGGGGACAAGAGACCCAGTACTTC. The chain is built from TRBV7-9 and TRBJ2-5; 7 bases fit TRBD2. Germline CDR1 is SEHNR and CDR2 is FQNEAQ (reference sequence). The ends lost 3 bases at V and 2 bases at J; junction bases unmatched: 3. The CDR3 covers 14 residues.

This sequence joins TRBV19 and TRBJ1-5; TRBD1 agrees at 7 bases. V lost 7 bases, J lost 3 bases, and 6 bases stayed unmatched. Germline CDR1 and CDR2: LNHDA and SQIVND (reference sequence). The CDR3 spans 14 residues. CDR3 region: CASTTGTANQPQHF. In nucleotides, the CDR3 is TGTGCCAGTACCACCGGGACAGCCAATCAGCCCCAGCATTTT.

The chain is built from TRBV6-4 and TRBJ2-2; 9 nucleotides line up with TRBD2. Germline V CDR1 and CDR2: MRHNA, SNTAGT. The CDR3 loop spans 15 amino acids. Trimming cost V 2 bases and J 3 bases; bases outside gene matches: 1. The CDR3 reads CASSDPSGDTGELFF. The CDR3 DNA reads TGTGCCAGCAGTGACCCTAGCGGGGACACCGGGGAGCTGTTTTTT.

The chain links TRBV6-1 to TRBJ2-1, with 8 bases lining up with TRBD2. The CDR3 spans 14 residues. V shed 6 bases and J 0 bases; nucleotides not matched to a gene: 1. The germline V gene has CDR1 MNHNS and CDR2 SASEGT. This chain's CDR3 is CASSGRASYNEQFF. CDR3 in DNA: TGTGCCAGCAGCGGGAGGGCCTCCTACAATGAGCAGTTCTTC.

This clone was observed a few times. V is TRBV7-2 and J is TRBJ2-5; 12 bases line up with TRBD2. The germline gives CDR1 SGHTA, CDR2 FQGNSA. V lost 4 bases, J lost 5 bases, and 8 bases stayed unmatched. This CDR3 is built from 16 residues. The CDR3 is CASSSGLAGNIETQYF. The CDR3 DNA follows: TGTGCCAGCAGCTCGGGACTAGCGGGCAATATCGAGACCCAGTACTTC.

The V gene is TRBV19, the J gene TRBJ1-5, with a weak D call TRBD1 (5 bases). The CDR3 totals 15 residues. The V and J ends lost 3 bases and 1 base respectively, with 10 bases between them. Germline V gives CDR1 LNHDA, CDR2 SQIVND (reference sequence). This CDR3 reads CASSMTGASNQPQHF. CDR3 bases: TGTGCCAGTAGTATGACTGGGGCGAGCAATCAGCCCCAGCATTTT.

The CDR3 protein is CASSAGPHTGELFF. CDR3 in DNA: TGTGCCAGCAGCGCGGGACCTCACACCGGGGAGCTGTTTTTT. V is TRBV13 and J is TRBJ2-2; weak D call: TRBD2 (6 bases). The CDR3 has 14 residues. V lost 5 bases and J lost 3, with 10 bases in between. CDR1 PRHDT and CDR2 FYEKMQ come from the germline V gene (reference sequence).